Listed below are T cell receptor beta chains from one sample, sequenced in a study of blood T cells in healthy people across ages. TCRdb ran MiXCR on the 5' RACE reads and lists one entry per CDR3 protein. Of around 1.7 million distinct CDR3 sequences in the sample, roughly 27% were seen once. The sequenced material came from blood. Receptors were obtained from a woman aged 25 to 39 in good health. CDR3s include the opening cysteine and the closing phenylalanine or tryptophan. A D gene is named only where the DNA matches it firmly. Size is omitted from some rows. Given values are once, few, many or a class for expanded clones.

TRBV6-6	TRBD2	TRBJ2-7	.	CATGTSGGDPYEQYF	TGTGCCACCGGGACTAGCGGGGGGGACCCCTACGAGCAGTACTTC
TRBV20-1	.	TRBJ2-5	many	CSARDLDSKETQYF	TGCAGTGCTAGAGATCTGGACAGCAAAGAGACCCAGTACTTC
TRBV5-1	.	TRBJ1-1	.	CASRTGNTGAFF	TGCGCCAGCAGGACAGGAAACACTGGAGCTTTCTTT
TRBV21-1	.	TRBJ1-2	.	CTSSKGTGLYGYTF	TGTACCAGCAGCAAAGGGACAGGACTATATGGCTACACCTTC
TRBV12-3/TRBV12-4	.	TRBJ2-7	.	CASSPHTSGPYEQYF	TGTGCCAGCAGTCCGCACACGTCCGGACCCTACGAGCAGTACTTC
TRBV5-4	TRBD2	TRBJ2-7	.	CASSLGTSYGWGEQYF	TGTGCCAGCAGCTTGGGGACTAGCTATGGGTGGGGCGAGCAGTACTTC
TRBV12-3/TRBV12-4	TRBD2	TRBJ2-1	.	CASSFPTSGSYNEQFF	TGTGCCAGCAGTTTCCCGACTAGCGGGAGCTACAATGAGCAGTTCTTC
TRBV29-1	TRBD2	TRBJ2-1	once	CSGLTGGYNEQFF	TGCAGCGGCCTCACGGGGGGCTACAATGAGCAGTTCTTC
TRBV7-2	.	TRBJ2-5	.	CASSSQGQGTTQYF	TGTGCCAGCAGCTCCCAGGGTCAGGGGACGACCCAGTACTTC
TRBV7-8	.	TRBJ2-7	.	CASSPPFSRYEQYF	TGTGCCAGCAGCCCACCCTTTTCGCGGTACGAGCAGTACTTC
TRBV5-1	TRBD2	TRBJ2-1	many	CASSPWGGVNNEQFF	TGCGCCAGCAGCCCATGGGGGGGGGTCAACAATGAGCAGTTCTTC
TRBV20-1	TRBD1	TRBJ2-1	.	CSARKGATYNEQFF	TGCAGTGCTAGAAAGGGGGCTACGTACAATGAGCAGTTCTTC
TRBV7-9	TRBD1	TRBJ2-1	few	CASSLAQGARNEQFF	TGTGCCAGCAGCTTAGCACAGGGGGCGCGAAATGAGCAGTTCTTC
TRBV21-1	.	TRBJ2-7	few	CASSTLRRGGRGEFRGEQYF	TGTGCCAGCAGCACCCTAAGACGGGGGGGGCGCGGGGAGTTCCGGGGCGAGCAGTACTTC
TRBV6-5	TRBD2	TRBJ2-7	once	CASSRTSGKGEQYF	TGTGCCAGCAGTCGGACTAGCGGGAAGGGCGAGCAGTACTTC
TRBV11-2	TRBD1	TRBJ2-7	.	CAISLGGQARYEQYF	TGTGCCATCAGCTTAGGCGGACAGGCCCGCTACGAGCAGTACTTC
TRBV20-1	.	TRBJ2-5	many	CSATGQIKTQYF	TGCAGTGCCACCGGACAGATAAAGACCCAGTACTTC
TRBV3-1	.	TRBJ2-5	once	CASSQDQGSEETQYF	TGTGCCAGCAGCCAAGATCAGGGAAGCGAAGAGACCCAGTACTTC
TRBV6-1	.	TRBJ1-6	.	CASSEAQTLNSPLHF	TGTGCCAGCAGTGAAGCACAGACCTTAAATTCACCCCTCCACTTT
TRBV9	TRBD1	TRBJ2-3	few	CASSVRQGSDTQYF	TGTGCCAGCAGCGTAAGACAGGGTTCAGATACGCAGTATTTT
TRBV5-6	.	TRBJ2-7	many	CASSFGIPYEQYF	TGTGCCAGCAGCTTCGGGATACCCTACGAGCAGTACTTC
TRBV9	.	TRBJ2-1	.	CASSVAQVTYNEQFF	TGTGCCAGCAGCGTAGCGCAGGTAACCTACAATGAGCAGTTCTTC
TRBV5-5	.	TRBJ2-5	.	CASYRVEETQYF	TGTGCCAGCTACCGGGTCGAGGAGACCCAGTACTTC
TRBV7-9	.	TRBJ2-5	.	CASSLDSWESGTQYF	TGTGCCAGCAGCTTAGATAGCTGGGAGTCGGGGACCCAGTACTTC
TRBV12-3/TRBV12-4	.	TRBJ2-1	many	CASTIIDEQFF	TGTGCCAGCACCATTATCGATGAGCAGTTCTTC
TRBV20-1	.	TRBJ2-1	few	CSATSAGRPYNEQFF	TGCAGTGCTACGTCGGCCGGGAGACCGTACAATGAGCAGTTCTTC
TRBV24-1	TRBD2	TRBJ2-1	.	CATSVGRGYNEQFF	TGTGCCACCAGTGTCGGGAGGGGCTACAATGAGCAGTTCTTC
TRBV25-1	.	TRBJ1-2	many	CASSEQGVNYGYTF	TGTGCCAGCAGTGAACAAGGGGTCAACTATGGCTACACCTTC
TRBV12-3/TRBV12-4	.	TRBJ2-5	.	CASSSHGTETQYF	TGTGCCAGCAGTTCACACGGGACGGAGACCCAGTACTTC
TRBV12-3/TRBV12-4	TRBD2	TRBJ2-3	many	CASSLAGVLDTQYF	TGTGCCAGCAGTTTGGCGGGAGTATTGGATACGCAGTATTTT
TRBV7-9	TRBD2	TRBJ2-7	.	CASSVTSGSNEQYF	TGTGCCAGCAGTGTGACTAGCGGGAGTAACGAGCAGTACTTC
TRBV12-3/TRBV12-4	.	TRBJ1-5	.	CASSGVGRSDQPQHF	TGTGCCAGCAGTGGGGTAGGGAGGTCCGATCAGCCCCAGCATTTT
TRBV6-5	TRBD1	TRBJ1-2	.	CASSSTPGQGLVYGYTF	TGTGCCAGCAGTTCAACACCGGGACAGGGGCTGGTCTATGGCTACACCTTC
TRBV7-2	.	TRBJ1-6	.	CASSLVRENSPLHF	TGTGCCAGCAGCTTAGTCCGAGAGAATTCACCCCTCCACTTT
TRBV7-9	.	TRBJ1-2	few	CASSLVGDDYGYTF	TGTGCCAGCAGCTTAGTTGGAGACGACTATGGCTACACCTTC
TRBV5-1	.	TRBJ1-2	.	CASRPDLTTYGYTF	TGCGCCAGCAGGCCAGACCTTACGACCTATGGCTACACCTTC
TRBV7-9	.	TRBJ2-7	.	CASSLGRLREQYF	TGTGCCAGCAGCTTAGGACGCCTTCGCGAGCAGTACTTC
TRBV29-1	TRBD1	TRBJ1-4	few	CSVKDRTGVNEKLFF	TGCAGCGTCAAAGATCGGACAGGGGTTAATGAAAAACTGTTTTTT
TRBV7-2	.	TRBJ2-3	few	CASSLGASDSTDTQYF	TGTGCCAGCAGCTTAGGGGCTAGCGACAGCACAGATACGCAGTATTTT
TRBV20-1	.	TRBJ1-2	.	CSARVTSYGYTF	TGCAGTGCTAGAGTAACGTCCTATGGCTACACCTTC
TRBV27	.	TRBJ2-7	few	CASSFRDGYTYEQYF	TGTGCCAGCAGTTTCCGGGACGGATACACCTACGAGCAGTACTTC
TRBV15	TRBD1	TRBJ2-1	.	CATSKAGTGTSVQFF	TGTGCCACCAGCAAAGCTGGGACAGGGACGAGTGTGCAGTTCTTC
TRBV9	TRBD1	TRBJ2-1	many	CASSSGQGALNEQFF	TGCGCCAGCAGCTCCGGACAGGGGGCTTTGAATGAGCAGTTCTTC
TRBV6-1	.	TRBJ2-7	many	CASTGRRSQALEQYF	TGTGCCAGCACAGGCCGCCGGTCTCAGGCCCTCGAGCAGTACTTC
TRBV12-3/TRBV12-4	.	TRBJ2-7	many	CASSRDGLLSEQYF	TGTGCCAGCAGCCGGGACGGACTATTAAGCGAGCAGTACTTC
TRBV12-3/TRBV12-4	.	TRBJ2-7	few	CASSPRDTGLRSSYEQYF	TGTGCCAGCAGTCCGAGGGACACCGGACTCAGGAGCTCCTACGAGCAGTACTTC
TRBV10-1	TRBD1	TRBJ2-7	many	CASILGQGYEQYF	TGCGCCAGCATTTTAGGACAGGGCTACGAGCAGTACTTC
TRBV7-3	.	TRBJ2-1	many	CASSLTSGALEQFF	TGTGCCAGCAGCTTAACGTCCGGGGCGTTGGAGCAGTTCTTC
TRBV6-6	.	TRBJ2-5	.	CASSYRRGETQYF	TGTGCCAGCAGTTATAGGCGGGGAGAGACCCAGTACTTC
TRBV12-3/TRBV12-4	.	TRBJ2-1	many	CASSLILGEAYNEQFF	TGTGCCAGCAGTTTAATACTAGGGGAGGCCTACAATGAGCAGTTCTTC
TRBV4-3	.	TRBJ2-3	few	CASRSGRSTDTQYF	TGCGCCAGCAGATCGGGACGGAGCACAGATACGCAGTATTTT
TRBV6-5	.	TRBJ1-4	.	CATTGSTGPNEKLFF	TGTGCCACCACGGGCTCGACAGGCCCTAATGAAAAACTGTTTTTT
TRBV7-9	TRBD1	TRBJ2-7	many	CASSSRDSAYEQYF	TGTGCCAGCAGCTCCCGGGACAGCGCCTACGAGCAGTACTTC
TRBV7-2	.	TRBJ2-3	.	CASSLDASDTQYF	TGTGCCAGCAGCTTGGACGCCTCAGATACGCAGTATTTT
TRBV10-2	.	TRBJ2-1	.	CASSSDTTHNEQFF	TGCGCCAGCAGTTCGGACACAACCCACAATGAGCAGTTCTTC
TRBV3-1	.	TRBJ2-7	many	CASSAPGEQYF	TGTGCCAGCAGTGCCCCGGGGGAGCAGTACTTC
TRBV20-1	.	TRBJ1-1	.	CSASIGEGEAFF	TGCAGTGCTAGCATAGGAGAGGGTGAAGCTTTCTTT